Each of the 2 T cell receptor beta chains below was sequenced from the same sample in a study of shared clonotypes between healthy human individuals. Sequencing used immunoSEQ multiplex PCR; TCRdb keeps in-frame clones, though not all of them. Altogether approximately 2.1 million clones are present, approximately 93% being singletons, with the ten largest covering 0.39%. The sequencing sample was made of naive CD4+ T cells from PBMCs. Subset of the sample: CD45RA+ positively selected. Receptors originate from a young man in good health. Some clones in this sample may be carry-over from other donors' samples.

The rearrangement uses TRBV7-9 and TRBJ1-3; a weak D match, TRBD1 (6 bases). V was trimmed by 8 bases and J by 1 base, leaving 15 bases between them. In germline, CDR1 is SEHNR, CDR2 FQNEAQ (reference sequence). This CDR3 spans 15 amino acids. CDR3 sequence (DNA): TGTGCCAGCGCAACCAGGGGCCGGTCTGGAAACACCATATATTTT. As protein: CASATRGRSGNTIYF.

This clone was picked up one time. The sample carries other DNA sequences with the same CDR3. This chain connects TRBV18 to TRBJ2-5; D gene uncertain. V was shortened by 2 bases and J by 1 base, with 2 bases between the two germline ends. The CDR3 runs to 12 residues. Per germline, CDR1 KGHSH and CDR2 LQKENI. The chain's CDR3 is CASSPAQETQYF. The CDR3 region has the DNA TGTGCCAGCTCACCAGCCCAAGAGACCCAGTACTTC. The full variable domain, with the rest looked up from reference TRBV18 and TRBJ2-5, is NAGVMQNPRHLVRRRGQEARLRCSPMKGHSHVYWYRQLPEEGLKFMVYLQKENIIDESGMPKERFSAEFPKEGPSILRIQQVVRGDSAAYFCASSPAQETQYFGPGTRLLVL.